These 10 T cell receptor beta chains originate from one sample sequenced in a study of T cells after yellow fever vaccination. MiXCR, applied by TCRdb to the 5' RACE reads, yields one record per CDR3 protein. The data contain a few hundred thousand distinct CDR3 sequences, 8% to 10% of them seen just once; the ten biggest clones take up about a sixth. The sample was PBMCs, taken on the day of the first yellow fever vaccination. The receptors were sampled from a man between 18 and 29 years old who received the YFV17D yellow fever vaccine.

This clonotype turned up a few times. J is TRBJ2-2 and V is TRBV5-5, with D unclear. This CDR3 is built from 13 residues. V dropped 7 bases and J dropped 0 bases, with 7 bases sitting between them. Germline loops: CDR1 SGHKS, CDR2 YYEKEE (reference sequence). Here the CDR3 DNA reads TGTGCCAGCGTCCCCACGAACACCGGGGAGCTGTTTTTT. This sequence encodes CASVPTNTGELFF.

There are a few counts of this clonotype. The rearrangement joins TRBV6-2 or TRBV6-3 to TRBJ2-7; D not resolved. The germline gives CDR1 MNHEY, CDR2 SVGEGT. The CDR3 is made up of 9 amino acids. Trimming left V 7 bases short and J 9 bases short, with 7 bases between. The CDR3: CASTPTQYV. The DNA of the CDR3 is TGTGCCAGCACGCCGACGCAGTACGTC.

This clonotype has a count of ten or more. The rearrangement uses TRBV15 and TRBJ2-1, with D maybe TRBD2 (5 bases). The CDR3 has 12 amino acids. Germline assignment: CDR1 LNHNV and CDR2 YYDKDF (reference sequence). V lost 0 bases and J lost 9, with 6 bases in between. CDR3 sequence reads: CATSREEGEQFF. The CDR3, as DNA: TGTGCCACCAGCAGAGAAGAGGGTGAGCAGTTCTTC. The entire variable domain, with the rest obtained from reference TRBV15 and TRBJ2-1, is as follows: DAMVIQNPRYQVTQFGKPVTLSCSQTLNHNVMYWYQQKSSQAPKLLFHYYDKDFNNEADTPDNFQSRRPNTSFCFLDIRSPGLGDTAMYLCATSREEGEQFFGPGTRLTVL.

The chain employs TRBV9 and TRBJ2-7, with D unresolved. Trimming stripped 2 bases from V and 0 bases from J, with 12 bases between. This CDR3 has 15 residues. Looked up from germline, CDR1 is SGDLS and CDR2 is YYNGEE. CDR3 nucleotide sequence: TGTGCCAGCAGCGTCCAATCGAGCGACTCCTACGAGCAGTACTTC. It encodes CASSVQSSDSYEQYF.

This clonotype was counted a few times. The gene calls are TRBV7-2 and TRBJ2-1; maybe TRBD2 (6 bases). CDR3 length: 15 amino acids. Germline CDR1 SGHTA, CDR2 FQGNSA. Trimming cost V 3 bases and J 4 bases, with 13 bases left between them. CDR3 nucleotide sequence: TGTGCCAGCAGCTTGAGTAGCGGCATATACAATGAGCAGTTCTTC. Translating gives CASSLSSGIYNEQFF.

In its sample, this clonotype was seen a few times. The CDR3 reads CASSLWPAGVREQFF. The DNA for the CDR3 is TGTGCCAGCAGCTTATGGCCAGCGGGGGTACGGGAGCAGTTCTTC. This rearrangement joins TRBV7-2 to TRBJ2-1, with 8 positions matching TRBD2. The CDR3 length is 15 residues. Per the germline V gene, CDR1 is SGHTA and CDR2 is FQGNSA. Trimming at V came to 2 bases and at J to 10 bases, leaving 10 bases not matched to a gene.

The chain combines TRBV7-6 with TRBJ2-7; 9 bases agree with TRBD1. Trimming took 4 bases from V and 4 from J; bases not matched to a gene: 8. Germline lookup yields CDR1 SGHVS and CDR2 FNYEAQ. This CDR3 is built from 15 residues. CDR3 sequence (DNA): TGTGCCAGCAGCTCTCCGGGACAGGGTTTGTACGAGCAGTACTTC. Protein product: CASSSPGQGLYEQYF.

There are a few counts of this clonotype. The rearrangement joins TRBV6-2 or TRBV6-3 to TRBJ2-7, with 7 bases aligning to TRBD1. The CDR3 loop spans 15 amino acids. V trimming: 2 bases; J trimming: 3 bases; junction bases outside the gene matches: 7. CDR1 and CDR2 from the germline V gene are MNHEY and SVGEGT. CDR3 DNA: TGTGCCAGCAGTTACGGACGGGACAGTGTCTACGAGCAGTACGTC. It specifies CASSYGRDSVYEQYV.

J is TRBJ2-5 and V is TRBV9; D gene unclear. The CDR3 consists of 14 residues. V was pared by 2 bases and J by 9 bases, with 17 bases between. CDR1 is SGDLS, CDR2 YYNGEE, per germline. The CDR3 reads CASSVNRWTAAQYF. The DNA of the CDR3 is TGTGCCAGCAGCGTTAATAGATGGACCGCGGCCCAGTACTTC.

The chain uses TRBV20-1 and TRBJ2-7, with D possibly matching TRBD1 (6 bases). The CDR3 runs to 13 residues. Germline V gene data show CDR1 as DFQATT and CDR2 as SNEGSKA (reference sequence). Trimming left V 3 bases short and J 1 base short, with 10 bases between. The CDR3 DNA is TGCAGTGCTAGGCTCAGGGGTTCCTACGAGCAGTACGTC. Amino acid sequence: CSARLRGSYEQYV.